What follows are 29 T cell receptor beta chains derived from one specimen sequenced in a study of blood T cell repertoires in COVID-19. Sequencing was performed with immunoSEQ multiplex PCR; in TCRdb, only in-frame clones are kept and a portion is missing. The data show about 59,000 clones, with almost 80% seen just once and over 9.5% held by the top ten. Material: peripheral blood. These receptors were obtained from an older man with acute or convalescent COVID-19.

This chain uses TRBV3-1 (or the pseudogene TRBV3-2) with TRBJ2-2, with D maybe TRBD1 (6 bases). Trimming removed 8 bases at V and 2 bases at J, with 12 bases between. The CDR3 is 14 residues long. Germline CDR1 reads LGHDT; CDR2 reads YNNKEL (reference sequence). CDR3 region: CASRGGGNTGELFF. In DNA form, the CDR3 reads TGTGCCAGCCGCGGTGGGGGCAACACCGGGGAGCTGTTTTTT.

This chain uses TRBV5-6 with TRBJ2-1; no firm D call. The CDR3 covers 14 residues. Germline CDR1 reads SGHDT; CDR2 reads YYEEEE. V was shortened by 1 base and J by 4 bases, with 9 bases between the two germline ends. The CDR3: CASSLPGLYNEQFF. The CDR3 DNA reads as TGTGCCAGCAGCTTGCCAGGTTTGTACAATGAGCAGTTCTTC.

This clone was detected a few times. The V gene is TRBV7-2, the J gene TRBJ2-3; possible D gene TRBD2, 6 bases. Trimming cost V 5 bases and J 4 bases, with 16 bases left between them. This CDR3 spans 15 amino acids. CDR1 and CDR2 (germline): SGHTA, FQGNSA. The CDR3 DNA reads TGTGCCAGCAGCCTCGGGACTCCTCGGGCAGATACGCAGTATTTT. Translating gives CASSLGTPRADTQYF.

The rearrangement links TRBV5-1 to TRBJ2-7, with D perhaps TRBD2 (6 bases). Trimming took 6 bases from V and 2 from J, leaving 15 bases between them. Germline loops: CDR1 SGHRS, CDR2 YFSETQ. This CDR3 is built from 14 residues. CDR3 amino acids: CASIRQRETYEQYF. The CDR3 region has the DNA TGCGCCAGCATCAGGCAACGGGAGACCTACGAGCAGTACTTC. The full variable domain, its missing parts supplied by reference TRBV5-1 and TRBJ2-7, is KAGVTQTPRYLIKTRGQQVTLSCSPISGHRSVSWYQQTPGQGLQFLFEYFSETQRNKGNFPGRFSGRQFSNSRSEMNVSTLELGDSALYLCASIRQRETYEQYFGPGTRLTVT.

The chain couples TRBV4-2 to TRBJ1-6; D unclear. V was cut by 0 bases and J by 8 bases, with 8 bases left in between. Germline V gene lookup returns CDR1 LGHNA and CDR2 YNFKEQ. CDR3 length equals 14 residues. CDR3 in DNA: TGTGCCAGCAGCCAAGATAAACTTGATTCACCCCTCCACTTT. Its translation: CASSQDKLDSPLHF.

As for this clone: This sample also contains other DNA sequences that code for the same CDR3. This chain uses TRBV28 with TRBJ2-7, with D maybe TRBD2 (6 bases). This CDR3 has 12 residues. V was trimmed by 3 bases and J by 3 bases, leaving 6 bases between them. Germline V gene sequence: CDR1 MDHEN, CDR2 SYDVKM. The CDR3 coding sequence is TGTGCCAGCAGTTTGGGAGGCTACGAGCAGTACTTC. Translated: CASSLGGYEQYF.

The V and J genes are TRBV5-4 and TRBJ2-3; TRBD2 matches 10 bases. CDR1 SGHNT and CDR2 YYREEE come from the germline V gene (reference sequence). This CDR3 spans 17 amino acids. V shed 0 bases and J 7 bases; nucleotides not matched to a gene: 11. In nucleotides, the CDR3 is TGTGCCAGCAGCTTGGCGGCTAGCGGGAGTGCGGCAAATACGCAGTATTTT. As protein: CASSLAASGSAANTQYF. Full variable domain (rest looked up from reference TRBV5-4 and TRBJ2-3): ETGVTQSPTHLIKTRGQQVTLRCSSQSGHNTVSWYQQALGQGPQFIFQYYREEENGRGNFPPRFSGLQFPNYSSELNVNALELDDSALYLCASSLAASGSAANTQYFGPGTRLTVL.

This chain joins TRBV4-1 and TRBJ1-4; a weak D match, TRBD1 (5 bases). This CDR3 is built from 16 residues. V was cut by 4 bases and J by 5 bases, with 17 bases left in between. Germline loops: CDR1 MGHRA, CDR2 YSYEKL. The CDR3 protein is CASSPSGGGRNEKLFF. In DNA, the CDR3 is TGCGCCAGCAGCCCGTCCGGGGGAGGGCGAAATGAAAAACTGTTTTTT.

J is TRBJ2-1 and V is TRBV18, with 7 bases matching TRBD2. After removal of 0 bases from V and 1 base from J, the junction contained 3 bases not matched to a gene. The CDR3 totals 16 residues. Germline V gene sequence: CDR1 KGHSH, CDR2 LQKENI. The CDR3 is CASSPPGGPSYNEQFF. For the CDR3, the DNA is TGTGCCAGCTCACCACCGGGAGGGCCTTCCTACAATGAGCAGTTCTTC. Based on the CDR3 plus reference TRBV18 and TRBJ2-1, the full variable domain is NAGVMQNPRHLVRRRGQEARLRCSPMKGHSHVYWYRQLPEEGLKFMVYLQKENIIDESGMPKERFSAEFPKEGPSILRIQQVVRGDSAAYFCASSPPGGPSYNEQFFGPGTRLTVL.

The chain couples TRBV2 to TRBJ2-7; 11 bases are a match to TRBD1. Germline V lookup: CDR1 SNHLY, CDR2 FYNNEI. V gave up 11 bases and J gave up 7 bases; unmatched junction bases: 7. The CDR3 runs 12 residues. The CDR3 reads CADGQGAGEQYF. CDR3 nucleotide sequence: TGTGCCGACGGACAGGGGGCGGGGGAGCAGTACTTC. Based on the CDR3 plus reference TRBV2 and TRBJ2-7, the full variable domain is EPEVTQTPSHQVTQMGQEVILRCVPISNHLYFYWYRQILGQKVEFLVSFYNNEISEKSEIFDDQFSVERPDGSNFTLKIRSTKLEDSAMYFCADGQGAGEQYFGPGTRLTVT.

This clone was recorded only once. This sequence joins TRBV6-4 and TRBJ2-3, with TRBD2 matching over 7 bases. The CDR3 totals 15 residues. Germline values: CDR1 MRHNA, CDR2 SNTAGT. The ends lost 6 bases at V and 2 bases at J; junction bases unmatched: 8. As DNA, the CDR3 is TGTGCCAGCAGCCCAAGGGAGGGTTACACAGATACGCAGTATTTT. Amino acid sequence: CASSPREGYTDTQYF.

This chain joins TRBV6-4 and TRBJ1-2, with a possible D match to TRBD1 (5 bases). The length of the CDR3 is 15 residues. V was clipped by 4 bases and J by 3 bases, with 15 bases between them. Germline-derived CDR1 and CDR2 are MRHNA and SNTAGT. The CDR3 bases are TGTGCCAGCAGTGTCTCGGGGCAGGGCGACTATGGCTACACCTTC. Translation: CASSVSGQGDYGYTF.

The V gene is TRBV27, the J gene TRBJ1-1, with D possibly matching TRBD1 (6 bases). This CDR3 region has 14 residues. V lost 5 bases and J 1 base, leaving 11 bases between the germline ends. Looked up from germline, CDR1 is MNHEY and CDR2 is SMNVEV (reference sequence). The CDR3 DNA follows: TGTGCCAGCAGTCTTACAGGGAGGAACACTGAAGCTTTCTTT. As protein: CASSLTGRNTEAFF.

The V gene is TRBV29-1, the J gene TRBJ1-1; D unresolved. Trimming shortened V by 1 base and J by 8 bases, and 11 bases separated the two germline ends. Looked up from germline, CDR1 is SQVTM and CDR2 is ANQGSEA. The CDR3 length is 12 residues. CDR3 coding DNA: TGCAGCGTTGAAGGGGCAGGCGACGAAGCTTTCTTT. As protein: CSVEGAGDEAFF.

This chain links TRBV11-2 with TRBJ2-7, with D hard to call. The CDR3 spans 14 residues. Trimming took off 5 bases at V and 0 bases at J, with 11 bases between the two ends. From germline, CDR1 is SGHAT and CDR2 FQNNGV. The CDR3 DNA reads TGTGCCAGCAGCCCTGGCTGGGCCTCCTACGAGCAGTACTTC. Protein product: CASSPGWASYEQYF.

The CDR3 DNA reads as TGCGCCAGCAGCCCCTCACTAACTGCAAATGGCTACACCTTC. It encodes CASSPSLTANGYTF. The chain uses TRBV5-1 and TRBJ1-2, with unresolved D. The CDR3 totals 14 residues. V was trimmed by 4 bases and J by 6 bases, leaving 16 bases between them. In germline, CDR1 is SGHRS, CDR2 YFSETQ.

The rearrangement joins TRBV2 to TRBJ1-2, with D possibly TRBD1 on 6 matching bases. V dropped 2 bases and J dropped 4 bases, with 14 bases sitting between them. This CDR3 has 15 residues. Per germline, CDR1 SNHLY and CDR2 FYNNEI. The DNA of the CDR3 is TGTGCCAGCAGTGAAACAGGGTACAGACTCTATGGCTACACCTTC. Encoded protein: CASSETGYRLYGYTF.

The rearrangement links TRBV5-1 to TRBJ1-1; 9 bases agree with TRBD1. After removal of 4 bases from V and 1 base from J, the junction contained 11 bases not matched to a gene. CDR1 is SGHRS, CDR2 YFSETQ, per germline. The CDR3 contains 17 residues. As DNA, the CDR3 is TGCGCCAGCAGCCCGGACAGGGGTATGAATTCGAACACTGAAGCTTTCTTT. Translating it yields CASSPDRGMNSNTEAFF.

The CDR3 region is CASRADPSTDTQYF. The CDR3, as DNA: TGTGCCAGCAGAGCGGACCCAAGCACAGATACGCAGTATTTT. The gene calls are TRBV7-2 and TRBJ2-3; D perhaps matches TRBD2 (5 bases). This CDR3 contains 14 residues. Deletions cut 6 bases from V and 0 bases from J, with 10 bases between. Germline CDR1 and CDR2: SGHTA and FQGNSA.

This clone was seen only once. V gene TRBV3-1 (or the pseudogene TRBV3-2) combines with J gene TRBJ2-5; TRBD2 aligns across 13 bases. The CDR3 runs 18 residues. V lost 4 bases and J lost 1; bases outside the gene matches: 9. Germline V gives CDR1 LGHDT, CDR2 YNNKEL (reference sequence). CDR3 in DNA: TGTGCCAGCAGCCTACTAGCGGGGGGGCTCTTAGCCCAAGAGACCCAGTACTTC. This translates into CASSLLAGGLLAQETQYF.

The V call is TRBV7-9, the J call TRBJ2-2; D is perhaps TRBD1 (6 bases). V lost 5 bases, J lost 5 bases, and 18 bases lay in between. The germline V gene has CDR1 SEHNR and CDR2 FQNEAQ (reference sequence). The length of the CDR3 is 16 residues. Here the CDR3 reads CASSQQAGVRTGELFF. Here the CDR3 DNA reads TGTGCCAGCAGCCAACAGGCAGGGGTGCGAACCGGGGAGCTGTTTTTT.

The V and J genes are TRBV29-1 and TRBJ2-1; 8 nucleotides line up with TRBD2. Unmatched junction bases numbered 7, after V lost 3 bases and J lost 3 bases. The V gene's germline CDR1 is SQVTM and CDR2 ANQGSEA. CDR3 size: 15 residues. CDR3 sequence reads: CSVDGASGHYNEQFF. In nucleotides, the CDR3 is TGCAGCGTTGATGGGGCTAGCGGGCACTACAATGAGCAGTTCTTC.

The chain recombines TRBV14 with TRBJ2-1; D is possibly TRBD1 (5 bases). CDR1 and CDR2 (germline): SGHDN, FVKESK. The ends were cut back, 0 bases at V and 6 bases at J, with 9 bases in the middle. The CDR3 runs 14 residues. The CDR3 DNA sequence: TGTGCCAGCAGCCAAGAAGGCAGGGTCAATGAGCAGTTCTTC. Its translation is CASSQEGRVNEQFF.

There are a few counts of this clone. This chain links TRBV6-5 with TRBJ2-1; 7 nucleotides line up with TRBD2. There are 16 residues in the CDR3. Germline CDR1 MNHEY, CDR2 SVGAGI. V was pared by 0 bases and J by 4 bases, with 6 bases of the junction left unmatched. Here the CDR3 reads CASSYSASGSYNEQFF. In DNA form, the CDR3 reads TGTGCCAGCAGTTACTCGGCTAGCGGATCTTACAATGAGCAGTTCTTC.

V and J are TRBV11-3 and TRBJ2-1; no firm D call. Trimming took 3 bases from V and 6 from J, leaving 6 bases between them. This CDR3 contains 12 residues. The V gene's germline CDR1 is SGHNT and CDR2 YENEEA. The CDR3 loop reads CASSFRSNEQFF. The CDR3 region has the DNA TGTGCCAGCAGCTTTAGAAGCAATGAGCAGTTCTTC.

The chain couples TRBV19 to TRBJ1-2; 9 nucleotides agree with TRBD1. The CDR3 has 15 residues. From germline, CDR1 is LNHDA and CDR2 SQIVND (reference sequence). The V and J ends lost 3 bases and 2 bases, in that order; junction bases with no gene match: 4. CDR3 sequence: CASSIWTGVNYGYTF. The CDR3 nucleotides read TGTGCCAGTAGTATTTGGACAGGGGTAAACTATGGCTACACCTTC.

The CDR3 loop reads CASSRNTEAFF. CDR3 nucleotide sequence: TGTGCCAGCTCGCGGAACACTGAAGCTTTCTTT. This rearrangement joins TRBV2 to TRBJ1-1; D remains unclear. The CDR3 is 11 amino acids. The germline V and J ends were trimmed by 8 bases and 1 base, with 5 bases remaining between them. Germline V gene lookup returns CDR1 SNHLY and CDR2 FYNNEI.

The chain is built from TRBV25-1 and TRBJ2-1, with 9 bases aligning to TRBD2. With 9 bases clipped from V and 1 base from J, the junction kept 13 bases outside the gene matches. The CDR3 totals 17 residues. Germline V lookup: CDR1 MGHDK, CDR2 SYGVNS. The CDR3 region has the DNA TGTGCCAGAAGACTAGCGGACATATTTCTATCCTACAATGAGCAGTTCTTC. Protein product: CARRLADIFLSYNEQFF.

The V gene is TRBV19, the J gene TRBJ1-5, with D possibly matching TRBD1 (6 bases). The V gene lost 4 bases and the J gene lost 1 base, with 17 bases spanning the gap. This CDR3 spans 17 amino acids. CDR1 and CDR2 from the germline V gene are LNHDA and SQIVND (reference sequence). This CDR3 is CASSTRWGGGSNQPQHF. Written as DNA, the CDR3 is TGTGCCAGTAGTACCCGCTGGGGAGGGGGAAGCAATCAGCCCCAGCATTTT.